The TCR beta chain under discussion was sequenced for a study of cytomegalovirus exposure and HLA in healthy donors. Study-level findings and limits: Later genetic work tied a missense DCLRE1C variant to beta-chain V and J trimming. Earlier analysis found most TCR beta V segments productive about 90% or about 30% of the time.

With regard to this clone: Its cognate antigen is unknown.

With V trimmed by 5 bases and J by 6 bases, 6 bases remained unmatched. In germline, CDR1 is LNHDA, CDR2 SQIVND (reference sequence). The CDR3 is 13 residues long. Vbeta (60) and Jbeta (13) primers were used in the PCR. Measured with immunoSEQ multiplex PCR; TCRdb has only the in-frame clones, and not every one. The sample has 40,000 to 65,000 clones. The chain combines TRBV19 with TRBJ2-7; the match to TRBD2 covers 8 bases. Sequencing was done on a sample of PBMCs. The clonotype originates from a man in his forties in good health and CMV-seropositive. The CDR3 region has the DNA TGTGCCAGTAGTGGGGCCGGGAGGGGCGAGCAGTACTTC. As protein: CASSGAGRGEQYF.